The T cell receptor (beta chain) described here comes from a study of T cell responses to AZD1222 COVID-19 vaccine (dated by TCRdb to the early 2020s). General notes on the study: A total of around 240 trial participants underwent TCR sequencing, of whom around 200 received two doses of AZD1222 and about 26 received two doses of the MenACWY control vaccine. Enrollment into the trials was organized by age into subgroups of 18-55, 56-69 and 70-plus years, and those subgroups contained approximately 150, 30 and 60 TCR-sequenced participants, respectively.

Counted from cysteine to phenylalanine, this CDR3 has 14 amino acids. Of all the DNA, just the CDR3 is kept, 42 bases in frame from base 1. Deletion took 7 bases off V and 0 bases off J, with a span of 12 bases between the germline ends. Based on the germline V gene (reference sequence), the CDR1 and CDR2 sequences are LGHDT and YNNKEL. Overall study outcomes, separate from this receptor: The vaccine-associated CD4 TCRs covered the entire spike protein, and the dominant responses fell in regions 160-218 and 743-854. Spike-specific TCR breadth and depth rose significantly after two AZD1222 doses compared with day 0 and with MenACWY recipients. Conclusions about previously exposed vaccinees are limited because only six or seven AZD1222 recipients were SARS-CoV-2 seropositive at baseline. The 56-69-year group was small, and its depth increase did not reach significance, likely because of low power. Nearly half of unique spike-specific TCRs reportedly recognized epitopes outside regions mutated in the B.1.351 and B.1.1.7 variants. Because no day 14 peak-response samples were available, repertoires were characterized only after the peak T cell response. Most participants were white British and females outnumbered males, and the authors suggested that clonal diversity may have been underestimated.

The CDR3 regions of human TCRbeta chains were analyzed by immunosequencing. The authors' pipeline ran thus. Repertoire TCRs were checked for matches against a reference library of SARS-CoV-2-specific TCRs that had been generated using the MIRA antigen-specificity platform. Breadth was defined as the fraction of unique TCRs that were SARS-CoV-2-associated, and depth was defined as the fraction of total T cells that were SARS-CoV-2-associated. Using the MIRA data, every spike-specific TCR was mapped to the spike region that the TCR reacted to and assigned to either a CD4 or a CD8 class. Log10-transformed breadth and depth values were compared by one-way ANOVA with Sidak's multiple comparisons tests. In TCRdb, the immuneACCESS table is reduced to in-frame sequences with V and J assigned. These tables do not hold every clone; where another copy was compared, an unresolved V gene accounts for under half, and the others remain unexplained. The V and J calls and the clone size are those of that table, but D and trimming were determined from the DNA. For this sample there are around 70,000 clones; 70% to 90% appear just once. The leading ten clones occupy around 1.3% of the sample.

This specimen's time point label, per the study, means: about 28 days (+/-7) after the second vaccine dose. Because spike-specific TCR depth and breadth did not differ between the two schedules, AZD1222 recipients who got a second dose at roughly 4 weeks were pooled with those who got a second dose at roughly 12 weeks. Vaccinee samples came from UK trials COV001 and COV002, including a single-blind randomized controlled phase 2/3 trial of AZD1222 (ChAdOx1 nCoV-19) in healthy adults. For TCRbeta chain sequencing, PBMC samples from trial participants were taken at day 0 and at day 28 after the second dose. Notes on this clone: This clone's antigen is unknown. No base-level quality is on record; no much larger clone is a single base apart.

The sequence links TRBV3-1 (or the pseudogene TRBV3-2) to TRBJ1-1, with no confidently assigned D gene. This sequence originates from an adult who received the AZD1222 COVID-19 vaccine. The source material was peripheral blood, sampled 28 days after the second AZD1222 dose. This receptor has the CDR3 CASIGSTMNTEAFF. The DNA sequence follows: TGTGCCAGCATCGGGAGCACTATGAACACTGAAGCTTTCTTT.